Shown below are 30 T cell receptor beta chains from a single sample sequenced in a study of T cell responses to AZD1222 COVID-19 vaccine. The assay was immunoSEQ multiplex PCR, and TCRdb's table has in-frame clones only and misses some. The sample yields around 250,000 clones, about 92% seen once. This specimen consisted of peripheral blood, obtained on day 0 of AZD1222 vaccination. These receptors all stem from an adult in good health.

The chain links TRBV27 to TRBJ2-7, with no clear D. From germline, CDR1 is MNHEY and CDR2 SMNVEV (reference sequence). The length of the CDR3 is 14 residues. The germline V and J ends were trimmed by 3 bases and 2 bases, with 11 bases remaining between them. The CDR3 DNA reads as TGTGCCAGCAGTTTCAGCGCCAGCCCCTACGAGCAGTACTTC. Residues: CASSFSASPYEQYF.

The chain recombines TRBV7-3 with TRBJ2-4; D gene uncertain. The CDR3 runs 16 residues. Trimming cost V 1 base and J 0 bases, with 10 bases left between them. Germline assignment: CDR1 SGHTA and CDR2 FQGTGA. This CDR3 is CASSLKGPLAKNIQYF. CDR3 DNA: TGTGCCAGCAGCTTAAAAGGCCCTCTAGCCAAAAACATTCAGTACTTC.

The rearrangement joins TRBV3-1 (or the pseudogene TRBV3-2) to TRBJ1-1; TRBD1 is a possible D gene (5 bases). The CDR3 is 15 residues long. Looked up from germline, CDR1 is LGHDT and CDR2 is YNNKEL (reference sequence). V gave up 5 bases and J gave up 1 base, with 14 bases separating them. In DNA form, the CDR3 reads TGTGCCAGCAGCGAAGGGGTCCAGGGGAACACTGAAGCTTTCTTT. This sequence encodes CASSEGVQGNTEAFF.

This clone was seen only a few times. The chain recombines TRBV4-1 with TRBJ1-5; D perhaps matches TRBD1 (6 bases). Per the germline V gene, CDR1 is MGHRA and CDR2 is YSYEKL. The germline V and J ends were trimmed by 0 bases and 7 bases, with 13 bases remaining between them. The CDR3 runs 15 residues. The DNA of the CDR3 is TGCGCCAGCAGCCAAGATATCACAGGGAACCAGCCCCAGCATTTT. Protein product: CASSQDITGNQPQHF.

The chain carries TRBV11-2 and TRBJ2-3, with D perhaps matching TRBD1 (5 bases). CDR3 size: 15 residues. Trimming took 5 bases from V and 2 from J, leaving 14 bases between them. Germline assignment: CDR1 SGHAT and CDR2 FQNNGV. The CDR3 sequence: CASSHATGHTDTQYF. DNA for the CDR3: TGTGCCAGCAGCCACGCTACAGGACACACAGATACGCAGTATTTT.

The gene calls are TRBV7-9 and TRBJ2-7, with 8 bases aligning to TRBD1. J lost 3 bases, V lost 7 bases, and 8 bases had no gene match. The length of the CDR3 is 14 residues. Germline CDR1 reads SEHNR; CDR2 reads FQNEAQ (reference sequence). CDR3 region: CASTETGTGYEQYF. Written as DNA, the CDR3 is TGTGCCAGCACGGAAACAGGGACAGGCTACGAGCAGTACTTC.

V gene TRBV20-1 combines with J gene TRBJ1-1; 9 bases fit TRBD1. There are 14 residues in the CDR3. The V gene end was trimmed by 6 bases and the J gene end by 1 base; junction bases not matched to a gene: 6. Germline loops: CDR1 DFQATT, CDR2 SNEGSKA (reference sequence). Here the CDR3 DNA reads TGCAGTGCGAGTCCGGGACAGGGGAACACTGAAGCTTTCTTT. The encoded protein is CSASPGQGNTEAFF.

The V and J genes are TRBV19 and TRBJ1-1; D is possibly TRBD1 (6 bases). Trimming pared 9 bases from V and 1 base from J, leaving 15 bases between. The CDR3 contains 14 residues. Per germline, CDR1 LNHDA and CDR2 SQIVND (reference sequence). The CDR3 loop reads CASIPSGANTEAFF. CDR3 in DNA: TGTGCCAGCATTCCCTCGGGGGCGAACACTGAAGCTTTCTTT. Full variable domain (outside the CDR3, taken from reference TRBV19 and TRBJ1-1): DGGITQSPKYLFRKEGQNVTLSCEQNLNHDAMYWYRQDPGQGLRLIYYSQIVNDFQKGDIAEGYSVSREKKESFPLTVTSAQKNPTAFYLCASIPSGANTEAFFGQGTRLTVV.

V gene TRBV28 combines with J gene TRBJ1-2; D is unclear. This CDR3 is 11 amino acids long. CDR1 is MDHEN, CDR2 SYDVKM, per germline. Trimming took 3 bases from V and 5 from J, leaving 4 bases between them. The CDR3 DNA reads as TGTGCCAGCAGTTTTGGATATGGCTACACCTTC. This encodes CASSFGYGYTF.

The chain combines TRBV6-5 with TRBJ2-2, with D tentatively TRBD2 (6 bases). Per germline, CDR1 MNHEY and CDR2 SVGAGI. Trimming took off 6 bases at V and 7 bases at J, with 12 bases between the two ends. The CDR3 runs to 13 residues. The CDR3 DNA sequence: TGTGCCAGCAGCAGGCCCGGGGGCGGGGAGCTGTTTTTT. It encodes CASSRPGGGELFF.

J is TRBJ1-1 and V is TRBV7-3; no firm D call. Trimming left V 4 bases short and J 3 bases short, with 12 bases between. Germline assignment: CDR1 SGHTA and CDR2 FQGTGA. The length of the CDR3 is 14 residues. This chain's CDR3 is CASSSSREDTEAFF. CDR3 in DNA: TGTGCCAGCAGCTCATCCCGGGAGGACACTGAAGCTTTCTTT.

This clone was detected only a few times. CDR3 region: CASSDWVGYTF. CDR3 in DNA: TGTGCCAGCAGTGACTGGGTGGGCTACACCTTC. The rearrangement links TRBV25-1 to TRBJ1-2; D is unclear. This CDR3 has 11 amino acids. Germline V gene data show CDR1 as MGHDK and CDR2 as SYGVNS. The germline V and J ends were trimmed by 3 bases and 8 bases, with 7 bases remaining between them.

The rearrangement uses TRBV23-1 and TRBJ2-1, with 10 bases aligning to TRBD2. TRBV23-1 is an ORF for which the function is uncertain. The V gene end was trimmed by 8 bases and the J gene end by 5 bases; junction bases not matched to a gene: 33. This CDR3 is built from 23 residues. The CDR3 region has the DNA TGCGCCAGCGGCCTCAGCCGGCTAGTGGGAGCGGGGGGGACTCCGCGACCAAACAATGAGCAGTTCTTC. Its translation is CASGLSRLVGAGGTPRPNNEQFF.

The chain is built from TRBV5-7 and TRBJ2-1, with TRBD2 identical over 7 bases. TRBV5-7 is flagged as an ORF with uncertain function. V lost 2 bases and J lost 5; bases outside the gene matches: 7. The CDR3 is 15 amino acids. The CDR3, as DNA: TGTGCCAGCAGCTTCGGCGGGAGCCGGCACAATGAGCAGTTCTTC. Translating gives CASSFGGSRHNEQFF.

This chain links TRBV10-3 with TRBJ1-1; a possible D gene is TRBD1 (6 bases). Trimming stripped 7 bases from V and 7 bases from J, with 16 bases between. The CDR3 length is 13 residues. Per germline, CDR1 ENHRY and CDR2 SYGVKD. CDR3 in DNA: TGTGCCATCACCGTGGACAGAGACTATGAAGCTTTCTTT. Its protein product is CAITVDRDYEAFF.

This rearrangement joins TRBV2 to TRBJ2-7, with D unresolved. Trimming took off 0 bases at V and 0 bases at J, with 18 bases between the two ends. Germline V gene sequence: CDR1 SNHLY, CDR2 FYNNEI. The CDR3 sequence is 18 residues long. The CDR3 bases are TGTGCCAGCAGTGAAGCGCTTTGGAAGCGAGAGAGCTCCTACGAGCAGTACTTC. This sequence encodes CASSEALWKRESSYEQYF.

V usage is TRBV15 and J usage is TRBJ2-1, with D perhaps assigned TRBD1 or TRBD2 (5 bases each). Germline V gives CDR1 LNHNV, CDR2 YYDKDF (reference sequence). The CDR3 is 18 residues long. The V and J ends lost 1 base and 0 bases respectively, with 16 bases between them. The CDR3 loop reads CATSRVSRDLDSYNEQFF. The CDR3 DNA sequence: TGTGCCACCAGCAGAGTAAGCCGGGACCTTGACTCCTACAATGAGCAGTTCTTC.

This chain connects TRBV28 to TRBJ1-1, with D uncertain. Trimming removed 3 bases from V and 7 bases from J, with 9 bases in between. Germline-derived CDR1 and CDR2 are MDHEN and SYDVKM. The CDR3 covers 12 residues. For the CDR3, the DNA is TGTGCCAGCAGTTTCCAGACCCGTGAAGCTTTCTTT. It specifies CASSFQTREAFF.

The chain links TRBV7-2 to TRBJ2-7; possible D gene TRBD2, 5 bases. CDR1 is SGHTA and CDR2 is FQGNSA in the germline V gene. The CDR3 spans 14 residues. The ends were cut back, 1 base at V and 0 bases at J, with 7 bases in the middle. The CDR3 region has the DNA TGTGCCAGCAGCTTAGGAGGGAACTCCTACGAGCAGTACTTC. It translates to CASSLGGNSYEQYF.

V is TRBV28 and J is TRBJ2-1, with D perhaps matching TRBD2 (6 bases). The CDR3 contains 11 residues. Trimming left V 10 bases short and J 16 bases short, with 20 bases between. Germline lookup yields CDR1 MDHEN and CDR2 SYDVKM. The CDR3 nucleotides read TGTGCCACCCGGAGGGGTCTTCAACTATTCTTC. Translation gives CATRRGLQLFF.

The chain carries TRBV4-1 and TRBJ2-7; the D call may be TRBD1 or TRBD2 (5 bases each). V shed 2 bases and J shed 3 bases, with 20 bases lying between them. Germline-derived CDR1 and CDR2 are MGHRA and YSYEKL. The CDR3 is 17 residues long. The chain's CDR3 is CASSQRNDGGPIYEQYF. In DNA, the CDR3 is TGCGCCAGCAGCCAACGTAACGATGGGGGACCTATCTACGAGCAGTACTTC.

The V gene is TRBV7-8, the J gene TRBJ1-1, with D unclear. The CDR3 length is 14 residues. Germline lookup yields CDR1 SGHVS and CDR2 FQNEAQ. V lost 0 bases and J lost 5, with 10 bases in between. The CDR3 coding sequence is TGTGCCAGCAGCTTAGCGCACACATTTACTGAAGCTTTCTTT. Its translation is CASSLAHTFTEAFF.

The chain combines TRBV29-1 with TRBJ1-1; no clear D. The length of the CDR3 is 13 residues. V was shortened by 7 bases and J by 9 bases, with 21 bases between the two germline ends. Per the germline V gene, CDR1 is SQVTM and CDR2 is ANQGSEA. CDR3 nucleotide sequence: TGCAGCGCCCTCTATCTCGGGCTCAAAAAAGCTTTCTTT. Translated, it gives CSALYLGLKKAFF.

The V and J genes are TRBV18 and TRBJ2-7; weak D call: TRBD1 (7 bases). Germline CDR1 and CDR2: KGHSH and LQKENI. The CDR3 extends over 15 amino acids. V lost 8 bases, J lost 4 bases, and 21 bases lay in between. CDR3 nucleotide sequence: TGTGCCAGCGCGGGGACAGAAAGAAAACGATACGAGCAGTACTTC. It encodes CASAGTERKRYEQYF.

This rearrangement joins TRBV4-2 to TRBJ1-1, with D possibly being TRBD1 (5 bases). From germline, CDR1 is LGHNA and CDR2 YNFKEQ. CDR3 length equals 16 residues. Deletions cut 1 base from V and 4 bases from J, with 16 bases between. CDR3 DNA: TGTGCCAGCAGCCAAGTCAGGGCAGGGACCGGCACTGAAGCTTTCTTT. Its protein is CASSQVRAGTGTEAFF.

This clone was seen a single time. The V call is TRBV5-1, the J call TRBJ1-1; D ambiguous. The CDR3 consists of 14 residues. Trimming removed 4 bases at V and 1 base at J, with 11 bases between. Germline CDR1 and CDR2: SGHRS and YFSETQ. In nucleotides, the CDR3 is TGCGCCAGCAGCGACGGACGGGGGAACACTGAAGCTTTCTTT. It specifies CASSDGRGNTEAFF.

This clone was observed a few times. V gene TRBV2 combines with J gene TRBJ2-7; TRBD1 aligns across 9 bases. The CDR3 totals 16 residues. The junction had 8 bases not matched to a gene; V was cut back by 5 bases and J by 0 bases. CDR1 is SNHLY and CDR2 is FYNNEI in the germline V gene. The CDR3 DNA is TGTGCCAGCAGTTACCCCGGGACAGGGCACTCCTACGAGCAGTACTTC. Its protein is CASSYPGTGHSYEQYF.

The V call is TRBV5-1, the J call TRBJ2-7; 8 bases agree with TRBD2. The CDR3 extends over 15 amino acids. Per germline, CDR1 SGHRS and CDR2 YFSETQ. The V segment lost 1 base and the J segment 5 bases; nucleotides outside the gene matches: 8. CDR3 DNA sequence: TGCGCCAGCAGCTTGTCCGGGAGGGCCCCCCACGAGCAGTACTTC. It translates to CASSLSGRAPHEQYF. Full variable domain (missing parts from reference TRBV5-1 and TRBJ2-7): KAGVTQTPRYLIKTRGQQVTLSCSPISGHRSVSWYQQTPGQGLQFLFEYFSETQRNKGNFPGRFSGRQFSNSRSEMNVSTLELGDSALYLCASSLSGRAPHEQYFGPGTRLTVT.

This chain's CDR3 is CASSLTGGNEQYF. DNA of the CDR3: TGCGCCAGCAGCTTGACAGGGGGGAACGAGCAGTACTTC. V and J are TRBV5-1 and TRBJ2-7, with 8 bases that match TRBD1. CDR1 is SGHRS, CDR2 YFSETQ, per germline. The CDR3 totals 13 residues. V lost 1 base, J lost 5 bases, and 2 bases stayed unmatched.

The chain links TRBV5-1 to TRBJ1-4; D unclear. Germline V gives CDR1 SGHRS, CDR2 YFSETQ. The ends were cut back, 0 bases at V and 4 bases at J, with 4 bases in the middle. The CDR3 has 13 amino acids. The chain's CDR3 is CASSLGLNEKLFF. CDR3 coding DNA: TGCGCCAGCAGCTTGGGACTTAATGAAAAACTGTTTTTT.